The rows below give T cell receptor beta chains drawn from one sample of a study of OX40 agonist ivuxolimab in advanced cancers. Assay: immunoSEQ multiplex PCR; the TCRdb copy retains only in-frame clones and omits some. The data contain tens of thousands of clones, approximately 89% of them singletons. The sample consisted of CD4+ or CD8+ T cells sorted from blood, taken in a trial of the OX40 agonist ivuxolimab. The receptors come from an adult with an advanced solid tumor such as melanoma, head and neck, liver or kidney cancer. Both conserved end residues are part of each CDR3. The D gene is left open where the match is weak. Clone size is shown for a subset of rows, as once, few, many or a class of expanded clone.

V: TRBV18; D: -; length: 16; J: TRBJ2-2; size: few; DNA: TGTGCCAGCTCACCAAATCAAGCGGGACAAGGCGGGGAGCTGTTTTTT; CDR3: CASSPNQAGQGGELFF
V: TRBV6-5; D: TRBD1; length: 16; J: TRBJ1-2; size: once; DNA: TGTGCCAGCAGTTACTCCCCAGGGGGCGGATTGGGGGGCTACACCTTC; CDR3: CASSYSPGGGLGGYTF
V: TRBV11-2; D: TRBD2; length: 17; J: TRBJ2-2; size: -; DNA: TGTGCCAGCAGCTTTACAAGCGGGAGGGTCACGGCCGGGGAGCTGTTTTTT; CDR3: CASSFTSGRVTAGELFF
V: TRBV7-9; D: -; length: 14; J: TRBJ1-4; size: -; DNA: TGTGCCAGCAGCTTAGCGGCGTATAATGAAAAACTGTTTTTT; CDR3: CASSLAAYNEKLFF
V: TRBV11-1; D: TRBD1; length: 15; J: TRBJ1-6; size: -; DNA: TGTGCCAGCAGCCACCGGGACAGCCGTAATTCACCCCTCCACTTT; CDR3: CASSHRDSRNSPLHF
V: TRBV4-1; D: -; length: 16; J: TRBJ1-2; size: -; DNA: TGCGCCAGCAGCCAATATGGGAGTGGGCAAAACTATGGCTACACCTTC; CDR3: CASSQYGSGQNYGYTF
V: TRBV28; D: -; length: 13; J: TRBJ1-2; size: -; DNA: TGTGCCAGCAAGAGGGTCAACGACTATGGCTACACCTTC; CDR3: CASKRVNDYGYTF
V: TRBV11-2; D: TRBD2; length: 17; J: TRBJ2-1; size: -; DNA: TGTGCCAGCAGCTTATCGTCTAGCGGGGGGGCGTACAATGAGCAGTTCTTC; CDR3: CASSLSSSGGAYNEQFF
V: TRBV19; D: -; length: 14; J: TRBJ1-2; size: -; DNA: TGTGCCAGTAGTATATCGCGAGCTAACTATGGCTACACCTTC; CDR3: CASSISRANYGYTF
V: TRBV19; D: TRBD2; length: 16; J: TRBJ2-2; size: once; DNA: TGTGCCAGTAGTTTCCGGAGCGGGATAGGTGGTGGGGAGCTGTTTTTT; CDR3: CASSFRSGIGGGELFF
V: TRBV2; D: TRBD1; length: 14; J: TRBJ1-5; size: -; DNA: TGTGCCAGCAGTGAAGCGGACAGGGATCAGCCCCAGCATTTT; CDR3: CASSEADRDQPQHF
V: TRBV28; D: -; length: 12; J: TRBJ2-4; size: -; DNA: TGTGCCAGCAGTTTATTTGGACACGGCCTAAACTTC; CDR3: CASSLFGHGLNF
V: TRBV5-4; D: -; length: 14; J: TRBJ2-1; size: -; DNA: TGCGCCAGCAGCCAACGACCAGGGGGGAATGAGCAGTTCTTC; CDR3: CASSQRPGGNEQFF
V: TRBV11-2; D: -; length: 14; J: TRBJ1-5; size: -; DNA: TGTGCCAGCAGCCGCGGGGGGGCGGGGAGGCCCCAGCATTTT; CDR3: CASSRGGAGRPQHF
V: TRBV28; D: TRBD1; length: 15; J: TRBJ1-4; size: -; DNA: TGTGCCAGCAGTATTATTGGGGACAGGGTTGCAAAACTGTTTTTT; CDR3: CASSIIGDRVAKLFF
V: TRBV18; D: -; length: 14; J: TRBJ1-2; size: -; DNA: TGTGCCAGCTCACCACAGGGAGCTAACTATGGCTACACCTTC; CDR3: CASSPQGANYGYTF
V: TRBV28; D: TRBD2; length: 14; J: TRBJ2-7; size: -; DNA: TGTGCCAGCAGTTCCTTAGCGGGAGGCTACGAGCAGTACTTC; CDR3: CASSSLAGGYEQYF
V: TRBV5-1; D: -; length: 17; J: TRBJ1-3; size: -; DNA: TGCGCCAGCAGCCAGTCCGTCCTGGGAGGCTCTGGAAACACCATATATTTT; CDR3: CASSQSVLGGSGNTIYF
V: TRBV28; D: -; length: 14; J: TRBJ2-7; size: -; DNA: TGTGCCAGCAGTTTCATGGCAAGCTCCTACGAGCAGTACTTC; CDR3: CASSFMASSYEQYF
V: TRBV19; D: TRBD1; length: 14; J: TRBJ2-7; size: -; DNA: TGTGCCAGTAGTAGGGGACAGGGGTCTGGCGAGCAGTACTTC; CDR3: CASSRGQGSGEQYF
V: TRBV28; D: -; length: 15; J: TRBJ1-5; size: -; DNA: TGTGCCACCTATCAACGTAGGGGGTTCAATCAGCCCCAGCATTTT; CDR3: CATYQRRGFNQPQHF
V: TRBV2; D: -; length: 13; J: TRBJ1-4; size: -; DNA: TGTGCCAGCAGGGAGGCCTTTATGGAAAAACTGTTTTTT; CDR3: CASREAFMEKLFF
V: TRBV28; D: -; length: 14; J: TRBJ2-7; size: -; DNA: TGTGCCTCGTCTAGTACGGGACAAAACTACGAGCAGTACTTC; CDR3: CASSSTGQNYEQYF
V: TRBV7-9; D: -; length: 15; J: TRBJ2-7; size: -; DNA: TGTGCCAGCAGCCCGAGAAGACGGGGCTCCTACGAGCAGTACTTC; CDR3: CASSPRRRGSYEQYF
V: TRBV10-3; D: TRBD1; length: 17; J: TRBJ1-1; size: -; DNA: TGTGCCATCAGTAGACGGACAAGGGGGCCCGGGGACACTGAAGCTTTCTTT; CDR3: CAISRRTRGPGDTEAFF
V: TRBV11-2; D: -; length: 14; J: TRBJ2-7; size: -; DNA: TGTGCCAGCAGCTTAGGGGCGGGGACCTACGAGCAGTACTTC; CDR3: CASSLGAGTYEQYF
V: TRBV5-1; D: -; length: 14; J: TRBJ2-7; size: -; DNA: TGCGCCAGCAGCCCGACTAGGCCTCCCTACGAGCAGTACTTC; CDR3: CASSPTRPPYEQYF